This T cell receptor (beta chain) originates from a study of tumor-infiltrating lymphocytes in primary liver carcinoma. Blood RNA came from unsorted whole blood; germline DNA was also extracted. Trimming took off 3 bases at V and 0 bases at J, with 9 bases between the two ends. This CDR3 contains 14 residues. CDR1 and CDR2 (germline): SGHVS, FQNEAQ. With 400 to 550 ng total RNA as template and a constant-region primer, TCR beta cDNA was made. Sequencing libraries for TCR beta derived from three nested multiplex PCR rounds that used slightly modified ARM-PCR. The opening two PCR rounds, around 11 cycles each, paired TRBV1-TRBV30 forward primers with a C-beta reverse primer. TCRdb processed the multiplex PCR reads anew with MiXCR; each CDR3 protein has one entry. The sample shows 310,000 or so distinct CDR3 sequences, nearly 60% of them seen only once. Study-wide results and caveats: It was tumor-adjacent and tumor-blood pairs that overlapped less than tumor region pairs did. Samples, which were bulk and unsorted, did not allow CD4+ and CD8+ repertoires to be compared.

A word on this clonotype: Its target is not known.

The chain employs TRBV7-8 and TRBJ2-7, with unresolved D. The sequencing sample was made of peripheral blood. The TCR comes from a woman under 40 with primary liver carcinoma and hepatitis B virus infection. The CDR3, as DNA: TGTGCCAGCAGCTTTAGACGCAACTCCTACGAGCAGTACTTC. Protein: CASSFRRNSYEQYF.